This T cell receptor (beta chain) is from a study of blood T cells in healthy people across ages. This clonotype was seen more than once but under ten times. Germline V gene lookup returns CDR1 MGHRA and CDR2 YSYEKL. The CDR3 sequence is 14 residues long. Deletions cut 1 base from V and 2 bases from J, with 9 bases between. Through a sample-barcoded 5' primer and a J-beta primer mix, a second PCR was run for roughly 6 to 12 cycles. TCRdb processed the 5' RACE reads anew with MiXCR; each CDR3 protein has one entry. The table includes roughly 1.5 million distinct CDR3 sequences, approximately 43% detected once.

The genes are TRBV4-1 and TRBJ2-7; D not resolved. The sample comprised blood. This receptor was identified in a woman aged 18-30 years in good health. Here the CDR3 reads CASSQGRRTYEQYF. CDR3 bases: TGCGCCAGCAGCCAAGGTAGGCGAACCTACGAGCAGTACTTC.